The next 29 T cell receptor beta chains were all read from a single sample in a study of cytomegalovirus exposure and HLA in healthy donors. The primer mix had 60 Vbeta and 13 Jbeta primers. This table comes from immunoSEQ multiplex PCR, and its TCRdb copy is limited to in-frame clones, with some not included. The sample has about 100,000 clones; about 68% are singletons. Material for sequencing was PBMCs. The receptors were sampled from a man younger than 40 in good health and CMV-seropositive.

V usage is TRBV7-2 and J usage is TRBJ2-3; D not certain. Germline loops: CDR1 SGHTA, CDR2 FQGNSA. This CDR3 contains 13 residues. With 2 bases removed from V and 2 bases from J, the gap between germline ends came to 5 bases. CDR3 nucleotide sequence: TGTGCCAGCAGCTTATCCTTCACAGATACGCAGTATTTT. Its translation: CASSLSFTDTQYF.

Notes on this clone: The junction shows a germline mismatch at one end, possibly a read error. CDR3 DNA: TGTTCCAGCAGCCGAGGGGGACATCAAGAGACCCAGTACTTC. Amino acids: CSSSRGGHQETQYF. The genes are TRBV7-9 and TRBJ2-5; tentatively, D is TRBD1 (6 bases). Germline V gene data show CDR1 as SEHNR and CDR2 as FQNEAQ (reference sequence). This CDR3 comprises 14 residues.

The V gene is TRBV9, the J gene TRBJ1-3; maybe TRBD1 (6 bases). V was cut by 3 bases and J by 2 bases, with 15 bases left in between. This CDR3 contains 16 residues. Germline-derived CDR1 and CDR2 are SGDLS and YYNGEE. CDR3: CASSGPGGQAGNTIYF. The DNA for the CDR3 is TGTGCCAGCAGCGGTCCGGGGGGGCAAGCTGGAAACACCATATATTTT.

This chain links TRBV5-1 with TRBJ2-3, with 15 bases aligning to TRBD2. Germline V gene sequence: CDR1 SGHRS, CDR2 YFSETQ. The CDR3 contains 14 residues. V trimming: 6 bases; J trimming: 8 bases; junction bases outside the gene matches: 4. The chain's CDR3 is CASILGLAGGTQYF. In DNA form, the CDR3 reads TGCGCCAGCATCCTGGGACTAGCGGGGGGTACGCAGTATTTT.

The rearrangement links TRBV11-3 to TRBJ2-7; TRBD1 aligns across 7 bases. This CDR3 spans 14 amino acids. Unmatched junction bases numbered 3, after V lost 2 bases and J lost 2 bases. Germline CDR1 and CDR2: SGHNT and YENEEA. Here the CDR3 reads CASSLTGDAYEQYF. The CDR3 bases are TGTGCCAGCAGCTTAACAGGGGACGCCTACGAGCAGTACTTC.

This clone appeared once. CDR3 nucleotide sequence: TGTGCCAGCAGACCAACCCGGGACAGAGGCACAGATACGCAGTATTTT. It encodes CASRPTRDRGTDTQYF. This rearrangement joins TRBV6-6 to TRBJ2-3, with 7 positions matching TRBD1. The J segment lost 1 base and the V segment lost 6 bases, leaving 10 bases of the junction unmatched. CDR3 length: 16 amino acids. The germline V gene has CDR1 MNHNY and CDR2 SVGAGI (reference sequence).

The V and J genes are TRBV6-1 and TRBJ1-2; TRBD1 is a possible D gene (5 bases). This CDR3 comprises 13 residues. Per germline, CDR1 MNHNS and CDR2 SASEGT. Deletions cut 2 bases from V and 11 bases from J, with 15 bases between. CDR3 region: CASSETSGTSYTF. The CDR3 DNA is TGTGCCAGCAGTGAAACGTCCGGGACTTCTTACACCTTC.

This clone was counted once. The chain joins TRBV19 to TRBJ2-5, with 12 positions matching TRBD2. Germline-derived CDR1 and CDR2 are LNHDA and SQIVND (reference sequence). Losses at the gene ends were 5 bases for V and 9 bases for J; bases not matched to a gene: 7. The CDR3 runs 14 residues. CDR3 DNA sequence: TGTGCCAGTAGTCCTAGCGGGGGGGCTGAGGCCCAGTACTTC. Encoded protein: CASSPSGGAEAQYF.

The chain uses TRBV4-1 and TRBJ2-2; 10 bases align to TRBD2. Losses at the gene ends were 0 bases for V and 4 bases for J; bases not matched to a gene: 8. The CDR3 extends over 18 amino acids. CDR1 and CDR2 from the germline V gene are MGHRA and YSYEKL. For the CDR3, the DNA is TGCGCCAGCAGCCAAGATCGCAGCGGGGGGGCCGGCACCGGGGAGCTGTTTTTT. Translation: CASSQDRSGGAGTGELFF.

In this sample, this clone turned up a few times. This chain links TRBV5-8 with TRBJ2-7, with D perhaps TRBD2 (6 bases). V lost 2 bases, J lost 4 bases, and 13 bases lay in between. This CDR3 is built from 14 residues. From germline, CDR1 is SGHTS and CDR2 YDEGEE. The DNA for the CDR3 is TGTGCCAGCAGCTTTGGGGACTCAAATTACGAGCAGTACTTC. Translation gives CASSFGDSNYEQYF.

This clone has just a few counts. The chain is built from TRBV21-1 and TRBJ1-2; the table gives TRBD1 as D, unverified against the DNA. TRBV21-1 is a documented pseudogene. This CDR3 spans 14 amino acids. As DNA, the CDR3 is TGTGCCAGCAGCAAAGGGCCCCATAACTATGGCTACACCTTC. It encodes CASSKGPHNYGYTF.

The chain links TRBV6-5 to TRBJ1-3; TRBD1 matches 7 bases. Trimming cost V 6 bases and J 0 bases; bases outside gene matches: 5. The germline V gene has CDR1 MNHEY and CDR2 SVGAGI. This CDR3 contains 15 residues. This CDR3 reads CASRGTDDSGNTIYF. The CDR3 region has the DNA TGTGCCAGCAGAGGGACAGACGACTCTGGAAACACCATATATTTT.

This sequence joins TRBV7-2 and TRBJ2-3; 10 nucleotides line up with TRBD2. This CDR3 comprises 15 residues. Per germline, CDR1 SGHTA and CDR2 FQGNSA. The V gene end was trimmed by 5 bases and the J gene end by 2 bases; junction bases not matched to a gene: 4. CDR3: CASSPGLAATDTQYF. The CDR3 DNA reads as TGTGCCAGCAGCCCCGGACTAGCGGCCACAGATACGCAGTATTTT. The whole variable domain, remainder taken from reference TRBV7-2 and TRBJ2-3, is GAGVSQSPSNKVTEKGKDVELRCDPISGHTALYWYRQSLGQGLEFLIYFQGNSAPDKSGLPSDRFSAERTGGSVSTLTIQRTQQEDSAVYLCASSPGLAATDTQYFGPGTRLTVL.

This clone was seen a handful of times. This sequence joins TRBV30 and TRBJ1-1, with D possibly being TRBD1 (5 bases). Germline V gives CDR1 GTSNPN, CDR2 SVGIG (reference sequence). V was shortened by 5 bases and J by 3 bases, with 13 bases between the two germline ends. The CDR3 has 13 residues. Here the CDR3 reads CAWSPGSDTEAFF. The CDR3 DNA is TGTGCCTGGTCGCCAGGGTCGGACACTGAAGCTTTCTTT.

A word on this clone: Other DNA sequences from this sample encode an identical CDR3 as well. The chain is built from TRBV19 and TRBJ1-5, with 9 nucleotides matching TRBD1. Germline CDR1 is LNHDA and CDR2 is SQIVND (reference sequence). The CDR3 is 15 amino acids. Unmatched junction bases numbered 5, after V lost 0 bases and J lost 8 bases. This chain's CDR3 is CASSIDGTGSKPQHF. CDR3 DNA sequence: TGTGCCAGTAGTATAGATGGGACAGGGAGCAAGCCCCAGCATTTT. Looking up the rest from reference TRBV19 and TRBJ1-5 gives the full variable domain: DGGITQSPKYLFRKEGQNVTLSCEQNLNHDAMYWYRQDPGQGLRLIYYSQIVNDFQKGDIAEGYSVSREKKESFPLTVTSAQKNPTAFYLCASSIDGTGSKPQHFGDGTRLSIL.

This sequence joins TRBV6-4 and TRBJ2-1; TRBD2 matches 8 bases. V dropped 11 bases and J dropped 0; count of bases not matched to a gene: 6. CDR1 is MRHNA and CDR2 is SNTAGT in the germline V gene. The CDR3 totals 14 residues. CDR3 DNA sequence: TGTGCCCCGGGGGGGGGCCACTCCTACAATGAGCAGTTCTTC. It is translated as CAPGGGHSYNEQFF.

In the case of this clone: Relative to the germline gene, one junction end is altered; a read error may explain this. The chain has TRBV5-6 and TRBJ2-5; D remains ambiguous. The DNA end is more similar to TRBJ2-7, so the J call may be wrong. There are 12 residues in the CDR3. CDR1 is SGHDT, CDR2 YYEEEE, per germline. Here the CDR3 reads CASSSNSFEQYF. DNA of the CDR3: TGTGCCAGCAGCTCGAATTCCTTCGAGCAGTACTTC.

This clone has a handful of counts. V is TRBV7-8 and J is TRBJ2-5; the D gene is possibly TRBD2 (5 bases). The germline V and J ends were trimmed by 3 bases and 5 bases, with 10 bases remaining between them. The CDR3 runs 13 residues. The germline gives CDR1 SGHVS, CDR2 FQNEAQ. DNA for the CDR3: TGTGCCAGCAGCTTCCGGTGGGAGGAGACCCAGTACTTC. This codes for CASSFRWEETQYF. Filled out from reference TRBV7-8 and TRBJ2-5, the complete variable domain reads GAGVSQSPRYKVAKRGQDVALRCDPISGHVSLFWYQQALGQGPEFLTYFQNEAQLDKSGLPSDRFFAERPEGSVSTLKIQRTQQEDSAVYLCASSFRWEETQYFGPGTRLLVL.

This clone was seen a handful of times. J is TRBJ1-2 and V is TRBV19, with 9 nucleotides matching TRBD1. CDR1 is LNHDA and CDR2 is SQIVND in the germline V gene (reference sequence). V was clipped by 5 bases and J by 4 bases; unmatched bases: 8. The CDR3 sequence is 15 residues long. The CDR3 spells CASSEGQGLIYGYTF. DNA of the CDR3: TGTGCCAGTAGTGAAGGACAGGGGCTAATCTATGGCTACACCTTC.

The chain couples TRBV4-1 to TRBJ2-1; TRBD2 aligns across 9 bases. The CDR3 runs 15 residues. V gave up 1 base and J gave up 10 bases; unmatched junction bases: 8. Germline CDR1 reads MGHRA; CDR2 reads YSYEKL. This chain's CDR3 is CASSQVTGLAREQFF. CDR3 nucleotides: TGCGCCAGCAGCCAAGTTACGGGACTAGCACGCGAGCAGTTCTTC.

For this clone: An end of the junction does not agree with germline; a read error may underlie this. This chain connects TRBV13 to TRBJ1-2, with TRBD1 as a possible D gene (6 bases). There are 18 residues in the CDR3. The germline gives CDR1 PRHDT, CDR2 FYEKMQ (reference sequence). Written as DNA, the CDR3 is TGTGCCAACAGCTTATCCCTTCTGTCGAGACAGGTGGCCTATGGCTACACCTTC. This encodes CANSLSLLSRQVAYGYTF. Based on the CDR3 plus reference TRBV13 and TRBJ1-2, the full variable domain is AAGVIQSPRHLIKEKRETATLKCYPIPRHDTVYWYQQGPGQDPQFLISFYEKMQSDKGSIPDRFSAQQFSDYHSELNMSSLELGDSALYFCANSLSLLSRQVAYGYTFGSGTRLTVV.

The chain carries TRBV2 and TRBJ1-5; D call uncertain. Looked up from germline, CDR1 is SNHLY and CDR2 is FYNNEI. V lost 3 bases to trimming and J lost 6 bases, with 9 bases between them. The CDR3 sequence is 13 residues long. The CDR3 loop is CASSDGEGQPQHF. CDR3 sequence (DNA): TGTGCCAGCAGTGATGGGGAGGGTCAGCCCCAGCATTTT.

V is TRBV4-2 and J is TRBJ2-3; a possible D gene is TRBD1 (6 bases). There are 16 residues in the CDR3. Trimming cost V 0 bases and J 0 bases, with 10 bases left between them. Looked up from germline, CDR1 is LGHNA and CDR2 is YNFKEQ. CDR3 amino acids: CASSQEYRASTDTQYF. The DNA for the CDR3 is TGTGCCAGCAGCCAAGAATACAGGGCTAGCACAGATACGCAGTATTTT.

The chain has TRBV19 and TRBJ2-3, with a possible D match to TRBD2 (6 bases). Germline lookup yields CDR1 LNHDA and CDR2 SQIVND (reference sequence). This CDR3 comprises 14 residues. V lost 5 bases and J 2 bases, leaving 11 bases between the germline ends. The CDR3 sequence is CASSRGGDTDTQYF. The CDR3, as DNA: TGTGCCAGTAGTCGCGGCGGGGACACAGATACGCAGTATTTT.

V usage is TRBV15 and J usage is TRBJ2-7, with D perhaps TRBD1 (6 bases). The germline CDR1 and CDR2 sequences are LNHNV and YYDKDF (reference sequence). The CDR3 length is 15 residues. V lost 0 bases and J 3 bases, leaving 12 bases between the germline ends. CDR3 protein: CATSREGQGVYEQYF. The CDR3 DNA follows: TGTGCCACCAGCAGAGAGGGACAAGGGGTCTACGAGCAGTACTTC.

The rearrangement joins TRBV9 to TRBJ2-1, with TRBD1 matching over 7 bases. In germline, CDR1 is SGDLS, CDR2 YYNGEE. Unmatched junction bases numbered 8, after V lost 0 bases and J lost 5 bases. The CDR3 length is 16 residues. The CDR3 coding sequence is TGTGCCAGCAGCGTAGGGCCAGGGACAGTACACAATGAGCAGTTCTTC. Translating it yields CASSVGPGTVHNEQFF.

The chain is built from TRBV10-2 and TRBJ2-1; 9 bases map to TRBD2. In germline, CDR1 is WSHSY, CDR2 SAAADI. The trim removed 3 bases at V and 7 bases at J, leaving 7 bases unmatched. The CDR3 length is 15 residues. CDR3 protein: CASSEGRGGENEQFF. The CDR3 DNA reads as TGCGCCAGCAGTGAAGGGCGGGGGGGCGAGAATGAGCAGTTCTTC.

The V and J genes are TRBV6-6 and TRBJ2-1; D is uncertain. V was shortened by 0 bases and J by 2 bases, with 2 bases between the two germline ends. The CDR3 is made up of 13 amino acids. Per germline, CDR1 MNHNY and CDR2 SVGAGI (reference sequence). The CDR3 DNA is TGTGCCAGCAGTTACTCTACCTACAATGAGCAGTTCTTC. Translating it yields CASSYSTYNEQFF.

The chain recombines TRBV19 with TRBJ1-1, with 9 bases fitting TRBD1. CDR1 LNHDA and CDR2 SQIVND come from the germline V gene (reference sequence). After removal of 6 bases from V and 5 bases from J, the junction contained 1 base not matched to a gene. This CDR3 comprises 12 residues. Written as DNA, the CDR3 is TGTGCCAGTAGGACAGGGGGTACTGAAGCTTTCTTT. As protein: CASRTGGTEAFF. Full variable domain (missing parts from reference TRBV19 and TRBJ1-1): DGGITQSPKYLFRKEGQNVTLSCEQNLNHDAMYWYRQDPGQGLRLIYYSQIVNDFQKGDIAEGYSVSREKKESFPLTVTSAQKNPTAFYLCASRTGGTEAFFGQGTRLTVV.